One sample yielded the 2 T cell receptor beta chains listed below, sequenced in a study of human T cells and chemical hapten exposure. A single record per CDR3 protein comes from TCRdb applying MiXCR to the RACE reads. The table has about 380,000 distinct CDR3 sequences, approximately 4.4% seen once. Stated time point: patch test 1, 2 weeks after DPC sensitization. Treatment specified: therapeutic diphenylcyclopropenone sensitization with weekly scalp DPC. This material consisted of whole blood, taken in connection with sensitization to the hapten diphenylcyclopropenone (DPC). Every receptor here comes from a woman aged 45-59 years with alopecia areata. Some clones in this sample may be carry-over from other donors' samples.

This clonotype was recorded many times. CDR3 nucleotide sequence: TGTGCCAGCACCCCCGGGGGCTCCTATAACGAGCAGTACTTC. Encoded protein: CASTPGGSYNEQYF. V and J are TRBV4-2 and TRBJ2-7; D tentatively fits TRBD1 or TRBD2 (6 bases each). CDR3 size: 14 residues. CDR1 and CDR2 from the germline V gene are LGHNA and YNFKEQ. The V and J ends lost 7 bases and 5 bases respectively, with 18 bases between them.

This clonotype was detected many times. This chain connects TRBV29-1 to TRBJ2-2; D possibly corresponds to TRBD1 (6 bases). Trimming shortened V by 6 bases and J by 4 bases, and 12 bases separated the two germline ends. The CDR3 sequence is 13 residues long. Germline values: CDR1 SQVTM, CDR2 ANQGSEA. CDR3 in amino acids: CSVLRQVTGELFF. CDR3 nucleotide sequence: TGCAGCGTCCTCCGACAGGTCACCGGGGAGCTGTTTTTT.